This TCR beta chain is drawn from a study of T cells in Graves' hyperthyroidism and ophthalmopathy. Germline assignment: CDR1 LGHNT and CDR2 FRNRAP. V was cut by 5 bases and J by 9 bases, with 13 bases left in between. CDR3 length: 13 residues. Amplified TCR beta CDR3 regions derived from RNA transcripts. The HTBI primer set drove a first-round RT-PCR of the TCR CDR3. TCRdb reprocessed the multiplex PCR reads via MiXCR and lists one record per CDR3 protein. The sample lists some 320,000 distinct CDR3 sequences, approximately 13% occurring once. With respect to this clonotype: What it binds is not known.

Overall study findings and caveats: Within blood appeared most thyroid clonotypes that had expanded above 0.001. Ophthalmopathy and stable hyperthyroidism were separated by a 13 V-J model.

The chain links TRBV12-5 to TRBJ2-2, with D perhaps TRBD2 (6 bases). The source of this sequence is a middle-aged woman with Graves' ophthalmopathy. The sequenced material came from blood. The CDR3 DNA reads TGTGCTAGTGGTCCTCCGGGGGACCGGGAGCTGTTTTTT. As protein: CASGPPGDRELFF.